The present T cell receptor beta chain was sequenced within a study of blood T cell repertoires in COVID-19. Study at large: The United States, Italy and Spain supplied acute and convalescent COVID-19 samples.

CDR3 length equals 15 residues. Germline values: CDR1 SNHLY, CDR2 FYNNEI. The V segment lost 5 bases and the J segment 8 bases; nucleotides outside the gene matches: 11. Under the authors' procedure: The assay estimated nucleated cells by amplifying reference gene primers. The data were produced by immunoSEQ multiplex PCR, yet TCRdb's version contains in-frame clones alone and is incomplete. V and J calls and clone size follow that table, whereas D and trimming were derived from the DNA. The sample includes roughly 100,000 clones, roughly nine tenths of them seen just once. The sequencing input was peripheral blood. The chain couples TRBV2 to TRBJ1-4; TRBD1 matches 7 bases. This sequence was found in a man aged 50-59 years in a cohort sampled during active COVID-19. The CDR3 DNA reads as TGTGCCAGCAGTCTCATACAGGGGCCCCCCGAAAAACTGTTTTTT. This translates into CASSLIQGPPEKLFF.